This T cell receptor beta chain was obtained from a study of shared clonotypes between healthy human individuals. Study findings and constraints: Sorted-subset samples were not fully sequenced, rarefaction indicated.

Evenly divided among several immunoSEQ plates was the genomic DNA of each subset. The protocol was immunoSEQ multiplex PCR, while the TCRdb copy is restricted to in-frame clones and leaves out a portion. The table shows hundreds of thousands of clones, with 95% to 97% occurring only once. CD45RO-negative, CCR7-positively selected cells formed the naive CD8 fraction, excluding terminally differentiated effector memory CD45RA+ cells. There were only Caucasian adults among the donors, and all lived in Nashville, Tennessee. Germline V gene lookup returns CDR1 SEHNR and CDR2 FQNEAQ (reference sequence). The CDR3 length is 13 residues. V lost 1 base and J 16 bases, leaving 17 bases between the germline ends. Notes on this clone: Its antigen is undetermined.

This chain uses TRBV7-9 with TRBJ2-1; D may be TRBD2 (6 bases). This TCR was sampled from a woman aged 25 to 45 in good health. Sequenced material: naive CD8+ T cells sorted from blood. The CDR3 DNA reads as TGTGCCAGCAGCTTAGGTGGAGGGCGCGCCTCATTCTTC. This translates into CASSLGGGRASFF. Full variable domain (rest looked up from reference TRBV7-9 and TRBJ2-1): DTGVSQNPRHKITKRGQNVTFRCDPISEHNRLYWYRQTLGQGPEFLTYFQNEAQLEKSRLLSDRFSAERPKGSFSTLEIQRTEQGDSAMYLCASSLGGGRASFFGPGTRLTVL.